This paragraph covers one T cell receptor beta chain sequence. V shed 5 bases and J shed 4 bases, with 15 bases lying between them. The CDR3 spans 15 residues. The germline V gene encodes CDR1 SGHTA and CDR2 FQGTGA. This specimen comes from a study of blood T cell repertoires in COVID-19. Under the authors' procedure: Amplified reference gene primers provided the basis for estimating nucleated cell counts. Using immunoSEQ multiplex PCR, the repertoire was profiled, and TCRdb retains in-frame clones only, with some absent. Clonal size and the V and J genes are those of that table, whereas D and trimming came from the DNA. This table holds about 160,000 clones, roughly nine tenths found once.

Sequencing was performed on peripheral blood. This receptor was identified in a woman between 55 and 75 years old with active or convalescent COVID-19. The chain joins TRBV7-3 to TRBJ2-1; a weak D match, TRBD1 (5 bases). Here the CDR3 DNA reads TGTGCCAGCAGCCAAGTCTGGGGCCCTTACAATGAGCAGTTCTTC. The encoded protein is CASSQVWGPYNEQFF.